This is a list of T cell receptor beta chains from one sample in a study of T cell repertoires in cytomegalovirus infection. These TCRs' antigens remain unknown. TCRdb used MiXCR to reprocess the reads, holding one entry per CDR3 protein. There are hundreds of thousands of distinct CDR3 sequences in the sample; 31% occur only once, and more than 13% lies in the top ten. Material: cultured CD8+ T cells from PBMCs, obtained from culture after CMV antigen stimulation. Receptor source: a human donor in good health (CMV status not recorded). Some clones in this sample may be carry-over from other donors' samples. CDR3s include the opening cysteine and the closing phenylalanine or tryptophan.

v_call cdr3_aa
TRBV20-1 CSAISLGNEQFF
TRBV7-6 CASTRGGTSSTDTQYF
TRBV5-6 CASSLGGGNDEQYF
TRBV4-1 CASSQDPGGINSNTEAFF
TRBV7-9 CASSTPGTENTEAFF
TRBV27 CASSLTSSGGNTGELFF
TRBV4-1 CASSQARDPGNIQYF
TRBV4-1 CASSQPQDRETNYGYTF
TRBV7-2 CASPLGPYEQYF
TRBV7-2 CASSLWGGLRETQYF
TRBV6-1 CASSKDPGTAYGYTF
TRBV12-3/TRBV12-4 CASSYTGGQPQHF
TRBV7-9 CASSLELSDEQFF
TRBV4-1 CASSQPTGSPGELFF
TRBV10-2 CASSEGRGLYNEQFF
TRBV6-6 CASSLPSAGDTEAFF
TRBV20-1 CSARGHGTGDGYTF
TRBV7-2 CASSALGDYGYTF
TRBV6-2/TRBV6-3 CASSHQGFQETQYF
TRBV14 CASSQDLREKLFF
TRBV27 CASFADTEAFF
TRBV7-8 CASSLEDTPYGYTF
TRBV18 CASSPFAGASYNEQFF
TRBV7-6 CASSERVGATNEKLFF
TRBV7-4 CASSRKQGGSYNEQFF
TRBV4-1 CASSQVAGGLGDTQYF
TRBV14 CASSQELGPPWIYNEQFF
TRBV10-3 CAISDPGPGGNTEAFF
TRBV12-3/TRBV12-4 CASSLLEGKTQYF
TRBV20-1 CSARRGARVDQPRHF
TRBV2 CASKGVGNTEAFF
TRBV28 CASSSYPGQVNTGELFF
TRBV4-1 CASSQERQGTEGDEQFF
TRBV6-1 CASRGQPSGANVLTF
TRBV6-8 CASGAGLNEQFF